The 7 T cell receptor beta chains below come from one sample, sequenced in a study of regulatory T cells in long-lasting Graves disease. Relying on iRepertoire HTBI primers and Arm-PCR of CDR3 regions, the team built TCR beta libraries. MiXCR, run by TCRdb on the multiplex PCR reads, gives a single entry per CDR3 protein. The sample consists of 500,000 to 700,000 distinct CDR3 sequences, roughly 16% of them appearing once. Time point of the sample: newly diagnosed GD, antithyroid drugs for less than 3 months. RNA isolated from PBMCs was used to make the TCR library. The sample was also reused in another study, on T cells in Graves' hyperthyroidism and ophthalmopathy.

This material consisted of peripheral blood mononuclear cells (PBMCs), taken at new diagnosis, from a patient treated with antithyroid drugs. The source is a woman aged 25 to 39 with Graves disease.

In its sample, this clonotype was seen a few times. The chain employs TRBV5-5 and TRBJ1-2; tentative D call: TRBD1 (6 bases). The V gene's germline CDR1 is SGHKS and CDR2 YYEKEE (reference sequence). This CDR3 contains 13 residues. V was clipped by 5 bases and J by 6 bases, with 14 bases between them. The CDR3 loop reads CASRGGQAHGYTF. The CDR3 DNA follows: TGTGCCAGCAGGGGGGGGCAGGCGCATGGCTACACCTTC.

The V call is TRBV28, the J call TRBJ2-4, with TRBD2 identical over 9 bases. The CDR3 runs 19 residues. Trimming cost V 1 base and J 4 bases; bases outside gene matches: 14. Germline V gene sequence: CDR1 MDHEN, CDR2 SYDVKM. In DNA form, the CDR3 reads TGTGCCAGCAGTTTATTTCGTGGACCCTTGACTAGCGGAAAAAACATTCAGTACTTC. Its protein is CASSLFRGPLTSGKNIQYF.

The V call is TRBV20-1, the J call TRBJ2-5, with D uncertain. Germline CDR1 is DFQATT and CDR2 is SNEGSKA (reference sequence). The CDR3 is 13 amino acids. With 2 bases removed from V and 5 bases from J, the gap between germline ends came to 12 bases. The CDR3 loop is CSARPLESETQYF. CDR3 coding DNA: TGCAGTGCTAGACCTTTGGAGTCGGAGACCCAGTACTTC.

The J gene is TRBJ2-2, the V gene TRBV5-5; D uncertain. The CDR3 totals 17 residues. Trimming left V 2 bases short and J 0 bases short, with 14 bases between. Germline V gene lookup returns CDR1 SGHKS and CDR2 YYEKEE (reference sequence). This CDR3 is CASSFFGSSPNTGELFF. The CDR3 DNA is TGTGCCAGCAGCTTTTTTGGCAGCTCGCCGAACACCGGGGAGCTGTTTTTT.

In DNA, the CDR3 is TGTGCCAGCACCTATGGGAACACTGAAGCTTTCTTT. Translating it yields CASTYGNTEAFF. The chain joins TRBV7-8 to TRBJ1-1; no clear D gene. V shed 7 bases and J shed 1 base, with 7 bases lying between them. The V gene's germline CDR1 is SGHVS and CDR2 FQNEAQ. The CDR3 has 12 amino acids.

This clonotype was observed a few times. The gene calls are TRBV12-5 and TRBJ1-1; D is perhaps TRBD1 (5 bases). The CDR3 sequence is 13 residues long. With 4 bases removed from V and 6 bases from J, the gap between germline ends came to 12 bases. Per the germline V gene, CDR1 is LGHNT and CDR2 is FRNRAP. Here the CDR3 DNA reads TGTGCTAGTGGTTCGCCCGGGGGGTCTGAAGCTTTCTTT. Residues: CASGSPGGSEAFF. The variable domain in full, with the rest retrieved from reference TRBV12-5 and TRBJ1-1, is DARVTQTPRHKVTEMGQEVTMRCQPILGHNTVFWYRQTMMQGLELLAYFRNRAPLDDSGMPKDRFSAEMPDATLATLKIQPSEPRDSAVYFCASGSPGGSEAFFGQGTRLTVV.

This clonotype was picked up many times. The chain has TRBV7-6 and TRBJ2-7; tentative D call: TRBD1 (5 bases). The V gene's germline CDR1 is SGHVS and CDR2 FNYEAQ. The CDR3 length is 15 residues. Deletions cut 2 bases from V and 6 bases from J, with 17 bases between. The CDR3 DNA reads TGTGCCAGCAGCTTAAACGGACACCAGTCCGGCGAGCAGTACTTC. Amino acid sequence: CASSLNGHQSGEQYF.